Below are 30 T cell receptor beta chains sequenced from a single sample in a study of CD8 T cells in Susac syndrome. With random hexamers, roughly 0.45 to 1 ug RNA was reverse transcribed. TCRdb re-called the immunoSEQ multiplex PCR reads with MiXCR, one entry per CDR3 protein. The sample lists roughly 200,000 distinct CDR3 sequences; roughly 91% were seen once. The specimen sequenced was CD4+ T cells from PBMCs. These receptors were taken from a human donor with Susac syndrome.

This clonotype was recorded only once. The chain links TRBV5-1 to TRBJ2-3; 8 nucleotides match TRBD2. V gave up 4 bases and J gave up 6 bases; unmatched junction bases: 13. The CDR3 contains 16 residues. Germline V gives CDR1 SGHRS, CDR2 YFSETQ. The CDR3 spells CASSPPETGGIDTQYF. The CDR3, as DNA: TGCGCCAGCAGCCCCCCCGAAACGGGAGGGATCGATACGCAGTATTTT.

V usage is TRBV6-2 or TRBV6-3 and J usage is TRBJ2-7, with D hard to call. CDR1 is MNHEY and CDR2 is SVGEGT in the germline V gene. The CDR3 runs 13 residues. Trimming cost V 5 bases and J 0 bases, with 8 bases left between them. CDR3 amino acids: CASSTRTSYEQYF. The CDR3 DNA reads TGTGCCAGCAGTACTCGAACCTCCTACGAGCAGTACTTC.

The chain employs TRBV11-2 and TRBJ2-1; tentatively, D is TRBD2 (5 bases). Germline CDR1 is SGHAT and CDR2 is FQNNGV. This CDR3 is built from 18 residues. V lost 3 bases to trimming and J lost 0 bases, with 18 bases between them. CDR3 DNA: TGTGCCAGCAGCTTCCAAAAAGGCGGTCGGGGCTCCTACAATGAGCAGTTCTTC. It encodes CASSFQKGGRGSYNEQFF.

V gene TRBV20-1 combines with J gene TRBJ2-7, with 10 bases lining up with TRBD1. The V segment lost 6 bases and the J segment 4 bases; nucleotides outside the gene matches: 3. Germline V gene sequence: CDR1 DFQATT, CDR2 SNEGSKA (reference sequence). The CDR3 runs to 12 residues. CDR3 nucleotide sequence: TGCAGTGCCCAGGGACAGGGGTACGAGCAGTACTTC. This codes for CSAQGQGYEQYF.

V and J are TRBV9 and TRBJ1-1; 12 bases fit TRBD1. Germline assignment: CDR1 SGDLS and CDR2 YYNGEE. The V and J ends lost 0 bases and 10 bases, in that order; junction bases with no gene match: 7. The CDR3 is 15 amino acids. CDR3 in amino acids: CASSVGAGQGAGAFF. The CDR3 DNA reads TGTGCCAGCAGCGTAGGAGCGGGACAGGGGGCCGGAGCTTTCTTT.

The chain recombines TRBV29-1 with TRBJ2-1, with a weak D call TRBD2 (5 bases). The V gene lost 1 base and the J gene lost 1 base, with 20 bases spanning the gap. The CDR3 spans 18 residues. CDR1 SQVTM and CDR2 ANQGSEA come from the germline V gene. The CDR3 bases are TGCAGCGTTGAAGCTCCCCCTCGGCTAGCCCTATCCTACAATGAGCAGTTCTTC. Amino acids: CSVEAPPRLALSYNEQFF.

J is TRBJ1-2 and V is TRBV20-1; D is perhaps TRBD1 (5 bases). With 3 bases removed from V and 3 bases from J, the gap between germline ends came to 17 bases. CDR1 is DFQATT, CDR2 SNEGSKA, per germline (reference sequence). The CDR3 totals 15 residues. The chain's CDR3 is CSASSRAGRHYGYTF. CDR3 DNA sequence: TGCAGTGCTAGTAGCCGGGCAGGGAGGCACTATGGCTACACCTTC.

The genes are TRBV5-1 and TRBJ2-5; perhaps TRBD1 as D (5 bases). CDR1 and CDR2 from the germline V gene are SGHRS and YFSETQ. V was shortened by 0 bases and J by 5 bases, with 20 bases between the two germline ends. The CDR3 spans 17 residues. The CDR3 sequence is CASSLADVGSKGETQYF. The CDR3 region has the DNA TGCGCCAGCAGCTTGGCCGATGTAGGTAGCAAGGGGGAGACCCAGTACTTC.

The V and J genes are TRBV2 and TRBJ2-2; D is possibly TRBD1 or TRBD2 (6 bases each). Trimming removed 6 bases from V and 2 bases from J, with 16 bases in between. This CDR3 is 16 amino acids long. The germline CDR1 and CDR2 sequences are SNHLY and FYNNEI. Here the CDR3 reads CASSAEGGTNTGELFF. DNA for the CDR3: TGTGCCAGCAGCGCCGAAGGGGGGACAAACACCGGGGAGCTGTTTTTT.

The V call is TRBV2, the J call TRBJ1-1; no definite D call. The CDR3 is 13 amino acids. Germline values: CDR1 SNHLY, CDR2 FYNNEI. The V end lost 6 bases, the J end lost 1 base, and 9 bases lay between the germline ends. The CDR3 loop reads CASRNRQNTEAFF. CDR3 sequence (DNA): TGTGCCAGCAGGAACCGACAGAACACTGAAGCTTTCTTT.

The rearrangement uses TRBV18 and TRBJ2-5; the D is unclear. From germline, CDR1 is KGHSH and CDR2 LQKENI. V shed 1 base and J shed 5 bases, with 8 bases lying between them. This CDR3 contains 13 residues. CDR3 sequence (DNA): TGTGCCAGCTCACCACGGAATAAGGAGACCCAGTACTTC. Translation gives CASSPRNKETQYF.

The V gene is TRBV6-5, the J gene TRBJ2-3; D uncertain. The CDR3 loop spans 14 amino acids. Trimming removed 2 bases at V and 7 bases at J, with 13 bases between. Germline V gene sequence: CDR1 MNHEY, CDR2 SVGAGI. The CDR3 DNA sequence: TGTGCCAGCAGTTACGGGCCCCCCTTTAATACGCAGTATTTT. Translated: CASSYGPPFNTQYF.

The V and J genes are TRBV20-1 and TRBJ2-3; no reliable D call. Per germline, CDR1 DFQATT and CDR2 SNEGSKA (reference sequence). V dropped 3 bases and J dropped 3 bases, with 7 bases sitting between them. The CDR3 extends over 12 amino acids. The CDR3 loop reads CSARAKTDTQYF. As DNA, the CDR3 is TGCAGTGCTAGGGCAAAAACAGATACGCAGTATTTT.

V usage is TRBV5-6 and J usage is TRBJ1-2; no firm D call. Germline V gene lookup returns CDR1 SGHDT and CDR2 YYEEEE. There are 14 residues in the CDR3. V dropped 2 bases and J dropped 1 base, with 9 bases sitting between them. This CDR3 reads CASSLLGSNYGYTF. In DNA form, the CDR3 reads TGTGCCAGCAGCTTACTCGGCAGTAACTATGGCTACACCTTC. Using reference TRBV5-6 and TRBJ1-2 for the parts outside the CDR3, the full variable domain is DAGVTQSPTHLIKTRGQQVTLRCSPKSGHDTVSWYQQALGQGPQFIFQYYEEEERQRGNFPDRFSGHQFPNYSSELNVNALLLGDSALYLCASSLLGSNYGYTFGSGTRLTVV.

V gene TRBV6-1 combines with J gene TRBJ1-1; D is uncertain. The CDR3 length is 11 residues. Germline assignment: CDR1 MNHNS and CDR2 SASEGT. V lost 4 bases and J lost 6, with 6 bases in between. This CDR3 reads CASSVYAEAFF. CDR3 bases: TGTGCCAGCAGTGTTTACGCTGAAGCTTTCTTT.

The rearrangement links TRBV6-5 to TRBJ2-7, with TRBD2 identical over 11 bases. Trimming at V came to 2 bases and at J to 3 bases, leaving 12 bases not matched to a gene. CDR1 MNHEY and CDR2 SVGAGI come from the germline V gene. This CDR3 region has 18 residues. Here the CDR3 DNA reads TGTGCCAGCAGTTACCGTCTAGCGGGGGGAAAGTCGTTCTACGAGCAGTACTTC. Encoded protein: CASSYRLAGGKSFYEQYF.

The chain employs TRBV28 and TRBJ2-1, with 11 positions matching TRBD1. The CDR3 length is 15 residues. The V gene end was trimmed by 4 bases and the J gene end by 3 bases; junction bases not matched to a gene: 2. The germline V gene has CDR1 MDHEN and CDR2 SYDVKM. The CDR3 protein is CASSWGQGGYNEQFF. The CDR3 coding sequence is TGTGCCAGCAGTTGGGGACAGGGGGGCTACAATGAGCAGTTCTTC.

This clonotype was observed a single time. V and J are TRBV19 and TRBJ2-5; D is uncertain. Germline CDR1 is LNHDA and CDR2 is SQIVND (reference sequence). V was pared by 5 bases and J by 4 bases, with 11 bases between. The CDR3 is 13 amino acids. The CDR3 coding sequence is TGTGCCAGTAGTCCGAGACACGGAGAGACCCAGTACTTC. It codes for CASSPRHGETQYF.

The V and J genes are TRBV3-1 and TRBJ2-1; possible D gene TRBD2, 5 bases. The CDR3 covers 17 residues. CDR1 is LGHDT and CDR2 is YNNKEL in the germline V gene (reference sequence). The V end lost 0 bases, the J end lost 2 bases, and 14 bases lay between the germline ends. The CDR3 region has the DNA TGTGCCAGCAGCCAAGAATGGGCCAGAGGGACCTACAATGAGCAGTTCTTC. The encoded protein is CASSQEWARGTYNEQFF.

As DNA, the CDR3 is TGTGCCATCACCGGAAGGCCGGGCGGGAGCCCGAACACCGGGGAGCTGTTTTTT. It translates to CAITGRPGGSPNTGELFF. The chain links TRBV10-3 to TRBJ2-2, with TRBD2 matching 7 bases. The trim removed 7 bases at V and 0 bases at J, leaving 14 bases unmatched. Germline CDR1 ENHRY, CDR2 SYGVKD. The CDR3 sequence is 18 residues long.

CDR3 sequence: CASSPQVGTEAFF. CDR3 bases: TGTGCCAGCAGTCCCCAGGTGGGCACTGAAGCTTTCTTT. The chain has TRBV2 and TRBJ1-1, with unresolved D. V gave up 5 bases and J gave up 4 bases, with 11 bases separating them. Per the germline V gene, CDR1 is SNHLY and CDR2 is FYNNEI. This CDR3 has 13 residues.

In this sample, this clonotype turned up once. The chain carries TRBV2 and TRBJ1-1; no clear D. The CDR3 covers 13 residues. The V and J ends lost 3 bases and 3 bases respectively, with 8 bases between them. The V gene's germline CDR1 is SNHLY and CDR2 FYNNEI. DNA of the CDR3: TGTGCCAGCAGTGAGGAGGTCTACACTGAAGCTTTCTTT. This encodes CASSEEVYTEAFF. Together with reference TRBV2 and TRBJ1-1, the CDR3 gives the full variable domain: EPEVTQTPSHQVTQMGQEVILRCVPISNHLYFYWYRQILGQKVEFLVSFYNNEISEKSEIFDDQFSVERPDGSNFTLKIRSTKLEDSAMYFCASSEEVYTEAFFGQGTRLTVV.

V usage is TRBV9 and J usage is TRBJ1-3; 9 nucleotides align to TRBD1. Germline CDR1 reads SGDLS; CDR2 reads YYNGEE. The ends lost 3 bases at V and 7 bases at J; junction bases unmatched: 11. The CDR3 sequence is 16 residues long. The DNA for the CDR3 is TGTGCCAGCAGCGCCCGCGACGACAGGGGGAGTAACACCATATATTTT. Translating it yields CASSARDDRGSNTIYF.

CDR3 sequence (DNA): TGTGCCAGCTCCAGCACAGGGAGGGGTCAGCCCCAGCATTTT. It is translated as CASSSTGRGQPQHF. This chain uses TRBV18 with TRBJ1-5; TRBD1 might be the D (6 bases). This CDR3 is 14 amino acids long. CDR1 KGHSH and CDR2 LQKENI come from the germline V gene. Between the trimmed V and J ends, which lost 6 bases and 6 bases, there was a span of 15 bases. The whole variable domain, filled in from reference TRBV18 and TRBJ1-5, reads NAGVMQNPRHLVRRRGQEARLRCSPMKGHSHVYWYRQLPEEGLKFMVYLQKENIIDESGMPKERFSAEFPKEGPSILRIQQVVRGDSAAYFCASSSTGRGQPQHFGDGTRLSIL.

The chain has TRBV30 and TRBJ2-5; the match to TRBD2 covers 7 bases. Germline V gives CDR1 GTSNPN, CDR2 SVGIG (reference sequence). V lost 2 bases to trimming and J lost 3 bases; unmatched junction nucleotides: 3. CDR3 length: 13 residues. CDR3 protein: CAWSLGGEETQYF. CDR3 bases: TGTGCCTGGAGTCTGGGAGGGGAAGAGACCCAGTACTTC.

V usage is TRBV11-3 and J usage is TRBJ2-7; 9 bases line up with TRBD1. J was trimmed by 2 bases and V by 5 bases; bases with no gene match: 10. This CDR3 contains 16 residues. Per germline, CDR1 SGHNT and CDR2 YENEEA. The CDR3 bases are TGTGCCAGCAGCCGGATCCGGGACAGGGTCCCCTACGAGCAGTACTTC. Its translation: CASSRIRDRVPYEQYF.

The rearrangement uses TRBV7-9 and TRBJ1-1, with D uncertain. The CDR3 consists of 14 residues. Per the germline V gene, CDR1 is SEHNR and CDR2 is FQNEAQ (reference sequence). The V and J ends lost 5 bases and 1 base respectively, with 11 bases between them. CDR3 residues: CASSLRGRNTEAFF. The CDR3 DNA reads TGTGCCAGCAGCCTTCGCGGGAGGAACACTGAAGCTTTCTTT.

The chain employs TRBV30 and TRBJ1-4, with D unresolved. The germline V gene has CDR1 GTSNPN and CDR2 SVGIG (reference sequence). There are 16 residues in the CDR3. The germline V and J ends were trimmed by 1 base and 3 bases, with 15 bases remaining between them. The CDR3 DNA is TGTGCCTGGAGTGCCAAAAACGGGCGGGCTAATGAAAAACTGTTTTTT. Its protein product is CAWSAKNGRANEKLFF.

This chain connects TRBV6-2 or TRBV6-3 to TRBJ1-1; D uncertain. The CDR3 runs to 13 residues. Germline CDR1 MNHEY, CDR2 SVGEGT. Trimming stripped 2 bases from V and 5 bases from J, with 9 bases between. The CDR3 DNA sequence: TGTGCCAGCAGTTACAGGGATGGGACTGAAGCTTTCTTT. It specifies CASSYRDGTEAFF.

The rearrangement uses TRBV6-6 and TRBJ1-2, with D unresolved. Germline lookup yields CDR1 MNHNY and CDR2 SVGAGI (reference sequence). V was pared by 6 bases and J by 4 bases, with 15 bases between. The CDR3 covers 14 residues. The CDR3 loop reads CASRPPEPLYGYTF. CDR3 nucleotides: TGTGCCAGCAGACCACCCGAACCCCTCTATGGCTACACCTTC.